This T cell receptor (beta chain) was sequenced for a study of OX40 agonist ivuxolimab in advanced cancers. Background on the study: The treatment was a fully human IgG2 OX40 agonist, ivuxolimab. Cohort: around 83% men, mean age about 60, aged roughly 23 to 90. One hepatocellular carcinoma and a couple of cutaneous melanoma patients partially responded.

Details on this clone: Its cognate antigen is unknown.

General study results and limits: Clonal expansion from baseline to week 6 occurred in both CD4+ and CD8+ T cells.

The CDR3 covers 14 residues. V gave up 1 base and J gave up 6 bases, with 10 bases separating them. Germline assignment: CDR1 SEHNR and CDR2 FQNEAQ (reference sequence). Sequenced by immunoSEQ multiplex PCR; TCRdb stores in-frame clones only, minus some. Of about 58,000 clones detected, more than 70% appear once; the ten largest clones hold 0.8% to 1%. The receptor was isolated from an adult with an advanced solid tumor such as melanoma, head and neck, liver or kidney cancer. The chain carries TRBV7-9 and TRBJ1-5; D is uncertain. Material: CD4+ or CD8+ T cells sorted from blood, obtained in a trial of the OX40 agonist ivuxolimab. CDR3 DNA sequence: TGTGCCAGCAGCTTAGGGGAGACATTTCAGCCCCAGCATTTT. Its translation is CASSLGETFQPQHF.